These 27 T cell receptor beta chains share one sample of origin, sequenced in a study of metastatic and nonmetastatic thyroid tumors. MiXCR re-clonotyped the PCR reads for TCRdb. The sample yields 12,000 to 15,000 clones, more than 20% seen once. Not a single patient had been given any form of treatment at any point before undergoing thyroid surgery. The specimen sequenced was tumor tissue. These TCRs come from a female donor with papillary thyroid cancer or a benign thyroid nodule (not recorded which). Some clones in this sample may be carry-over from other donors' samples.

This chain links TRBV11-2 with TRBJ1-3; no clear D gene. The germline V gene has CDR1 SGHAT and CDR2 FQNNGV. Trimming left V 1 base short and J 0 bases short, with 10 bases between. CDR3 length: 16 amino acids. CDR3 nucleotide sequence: TGTGCCAGCAGCTTAGGGAACAGAGGCTCTGGAAACACCATATATTTT. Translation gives CASSLGNRGSGNTIYF.

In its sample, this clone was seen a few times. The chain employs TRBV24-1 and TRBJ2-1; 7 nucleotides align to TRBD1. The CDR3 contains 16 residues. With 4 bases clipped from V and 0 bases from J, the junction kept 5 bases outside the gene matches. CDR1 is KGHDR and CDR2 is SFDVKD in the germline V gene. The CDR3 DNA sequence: TGTGCCACCAGTGACCAAGGGGGCATCTCCTACAATGAGCAGTTCTTC. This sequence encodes CATSDQGGISYNEQFF.

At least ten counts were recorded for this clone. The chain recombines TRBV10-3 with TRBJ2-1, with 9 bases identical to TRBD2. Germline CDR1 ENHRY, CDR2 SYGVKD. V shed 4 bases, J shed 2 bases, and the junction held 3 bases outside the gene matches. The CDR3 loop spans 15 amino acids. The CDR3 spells CAISGLAATYNEQFF. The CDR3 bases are TGTGCCATCAGTGGACTAGCGGCGACCTACAATGAGCAGTTCTTC.

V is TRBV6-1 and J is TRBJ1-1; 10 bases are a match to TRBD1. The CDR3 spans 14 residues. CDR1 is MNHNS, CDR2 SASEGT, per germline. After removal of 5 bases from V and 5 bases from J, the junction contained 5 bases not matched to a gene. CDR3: CASSLDRGRTEAFF. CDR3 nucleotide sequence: TGTGCCAGCAGTCTAGACAGGGGGCGGACTGAAGCTTTCTTT.

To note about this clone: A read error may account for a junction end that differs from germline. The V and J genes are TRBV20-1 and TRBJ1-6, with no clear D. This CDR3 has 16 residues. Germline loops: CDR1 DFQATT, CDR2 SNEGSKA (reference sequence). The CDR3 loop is CSAPTDGRGYNSPLQF. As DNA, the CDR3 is TGCAGTGCCCCAACGGACGGACGGGGTTATAATTCACCACTCCAATTT.

CDR3 sequence reads: CASSLTGAPNTEAFF. The CDR3 DNA follows: TGTGCCAGCAGTTTGACAGGGGCCCCGAACACTGAAGCTTTCTTT. The chain joins TRBV5-5 to TRBJ1-1, with 8 bases fitting TRBD1. CDR3 size: 15 residues. Germline assignment: CDR1 SGHKS and CDR2 YYEKEE (reference sequence). Trimming took 5 bases from V and 1 from J; bases not matched to a gene: 7.

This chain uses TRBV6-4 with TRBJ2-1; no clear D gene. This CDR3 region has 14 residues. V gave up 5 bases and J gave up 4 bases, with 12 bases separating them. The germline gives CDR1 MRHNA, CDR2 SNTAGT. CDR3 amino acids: CASSHDSEYNEQFF. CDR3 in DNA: TGTGCCAGCAGTCACGACTCAGAGTACAATGAGCAGTTCTTC.

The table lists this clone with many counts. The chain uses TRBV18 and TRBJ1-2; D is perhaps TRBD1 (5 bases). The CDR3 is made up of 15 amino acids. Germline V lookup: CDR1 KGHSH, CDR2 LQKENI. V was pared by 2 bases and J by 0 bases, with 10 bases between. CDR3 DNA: TGTGCCAGCTCACCAGATGGGGGAGCTAACTATGGCTACACCTTC. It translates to CASSPDGGANYGYTF. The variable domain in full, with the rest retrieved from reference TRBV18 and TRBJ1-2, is NAGVMQNPRHLVRRRGQEARLRCSPMKGHSHVYWYRQLPEEGLKFMVYLQKENIIDESGMPKERFSAEFPKEGPSILRIQQVVRGDSAAYFCASSPDGGANYGYTFGSGTRLTVV.

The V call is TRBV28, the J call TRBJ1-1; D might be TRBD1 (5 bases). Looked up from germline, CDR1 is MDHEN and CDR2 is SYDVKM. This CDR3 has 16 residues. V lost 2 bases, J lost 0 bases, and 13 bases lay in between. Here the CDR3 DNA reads TGTGCCAGCAGTTTAGGGTATAGGGGACTGAACACTGAAGCTTTCTTT. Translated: CASSLGYRGLNTEAFF.

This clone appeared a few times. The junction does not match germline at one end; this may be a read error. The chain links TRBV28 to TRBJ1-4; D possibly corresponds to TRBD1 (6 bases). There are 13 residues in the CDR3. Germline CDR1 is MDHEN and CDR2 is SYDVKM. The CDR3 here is CASILLQGGKLFF. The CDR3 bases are TGTGCCAGCATTTTATTACAGGGTGGGAAACTGTTTTTT.

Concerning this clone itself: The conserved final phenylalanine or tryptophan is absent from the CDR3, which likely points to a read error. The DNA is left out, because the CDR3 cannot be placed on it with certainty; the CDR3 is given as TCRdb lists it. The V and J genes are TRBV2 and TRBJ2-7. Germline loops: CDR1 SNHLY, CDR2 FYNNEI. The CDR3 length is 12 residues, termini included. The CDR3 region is CASKAFPYEQYL.

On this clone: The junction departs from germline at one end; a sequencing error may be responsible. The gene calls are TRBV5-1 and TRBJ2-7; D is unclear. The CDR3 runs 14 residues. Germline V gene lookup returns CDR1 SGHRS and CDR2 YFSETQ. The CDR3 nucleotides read TGCTCCAGCAGCCTCTACCCGAAAGGCCACGAGCAGTACTTC. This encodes CSSSLYPKGHEQYF.

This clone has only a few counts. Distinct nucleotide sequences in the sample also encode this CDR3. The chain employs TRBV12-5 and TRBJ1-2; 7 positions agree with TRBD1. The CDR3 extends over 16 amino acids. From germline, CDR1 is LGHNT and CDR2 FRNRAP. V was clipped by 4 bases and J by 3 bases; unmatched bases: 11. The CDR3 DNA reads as TGTGCTAGTGGTTGGCCCCGACAGGGAGCCGACTATGGCTACACCTTC. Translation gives CASGWPRQGADYGYTF.

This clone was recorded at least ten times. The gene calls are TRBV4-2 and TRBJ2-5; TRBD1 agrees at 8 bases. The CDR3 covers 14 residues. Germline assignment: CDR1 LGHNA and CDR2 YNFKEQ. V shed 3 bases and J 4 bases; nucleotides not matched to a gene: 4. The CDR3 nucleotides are TGTGCCAGCAGCCAGACAGGGGAAGGAGAGACCCAGTACTTC. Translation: CASSQTGEGETQYF.

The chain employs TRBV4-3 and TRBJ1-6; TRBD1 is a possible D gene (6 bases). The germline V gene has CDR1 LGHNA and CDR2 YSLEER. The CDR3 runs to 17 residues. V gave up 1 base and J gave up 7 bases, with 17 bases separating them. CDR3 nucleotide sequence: TGCGCCAGCAGCCAAGTTATTATGGGGGGGCAGAATTCACCCCTCCACTTT. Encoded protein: CASSQVIMGGQNSPLHF.

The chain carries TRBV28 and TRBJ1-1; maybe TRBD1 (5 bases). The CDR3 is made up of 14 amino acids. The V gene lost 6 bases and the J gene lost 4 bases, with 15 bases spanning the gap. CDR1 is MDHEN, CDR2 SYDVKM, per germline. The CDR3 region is CASSTTSGGTEAFF. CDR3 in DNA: TGTGCCAGCAGCACCACCTCTGGGGGCACTGAAGCTTTCTTT. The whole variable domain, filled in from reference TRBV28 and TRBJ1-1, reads DVKVTQSSRYLVKRTGEKVFLECVQDMDHENMFWYRQDPGLGLRLIYFSYDVKMKEKGDIPEGYSVSREKKERFSLILESASTNQTSMYLCASSTTSGGTEAFFGQGTRLTVV.

CDR3: CASSASGPLYEQYF. CDR3 DNA: TGTGCCAGCAGTGCCTCCGGTCCCCTCTACGAGCAGTACTTC. The gene calls are TRBV28 and TRBJ2-7; D call uncertain. CDR3 length: 14 amino acids. Looked up from germline, CDR1 is MDHEN and CDR2 is SYDVKM. V gave up 5 bases and J gave up 3 bases, with 14 bases separating them.

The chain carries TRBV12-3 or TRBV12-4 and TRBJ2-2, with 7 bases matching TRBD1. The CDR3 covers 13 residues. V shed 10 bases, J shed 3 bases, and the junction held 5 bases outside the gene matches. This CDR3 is CATEQGHTGELFF. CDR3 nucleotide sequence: TGTGCCACCGAACAGGGGCACACCGGGGAGCTGTTTTTT.

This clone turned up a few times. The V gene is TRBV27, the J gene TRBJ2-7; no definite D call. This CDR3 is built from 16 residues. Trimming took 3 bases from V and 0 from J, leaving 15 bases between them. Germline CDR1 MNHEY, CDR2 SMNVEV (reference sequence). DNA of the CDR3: TGTGCCAGCAGTTTGTCCATTTTGAGAAGCTCCTACGAGCAGTACTTC. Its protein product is CASSLSILRSSYEQYF.

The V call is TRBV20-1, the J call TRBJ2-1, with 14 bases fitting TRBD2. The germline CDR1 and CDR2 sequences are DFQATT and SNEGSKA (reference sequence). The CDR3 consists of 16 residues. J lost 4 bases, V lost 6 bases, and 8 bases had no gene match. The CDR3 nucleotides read TGCAGTGCAACGGGACTAGCGGGGGAAAGGTACAATGAGCAGTTCTTC. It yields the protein CSATGLAGERYNEQFF.

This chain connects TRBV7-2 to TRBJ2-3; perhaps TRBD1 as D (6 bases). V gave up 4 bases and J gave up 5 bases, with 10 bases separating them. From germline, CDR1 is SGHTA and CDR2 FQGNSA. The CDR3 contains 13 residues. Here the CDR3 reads CASSSGVLDTQYF. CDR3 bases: TGTGCCAGCAGCTCAGGGGTATTAGATACGCAGTATTTT. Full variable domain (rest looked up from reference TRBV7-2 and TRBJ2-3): GAGVSQSPSNKVTEKGKDVELRCDPISGHTALYWYRQSLGQGLEFLIYFQGNSAPDKSGLPSDRFSAERTGGSVSTLTIQRTQQEDSAVYLCASSSGVLDTQYFGPGTRLTVL.

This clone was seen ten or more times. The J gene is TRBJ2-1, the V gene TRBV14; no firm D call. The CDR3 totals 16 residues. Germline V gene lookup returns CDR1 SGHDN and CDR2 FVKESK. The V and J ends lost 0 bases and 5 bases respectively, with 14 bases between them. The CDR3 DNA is TGTGCCAGCAGCCAAGACATGACCGGAGTCCACAATGAGCAGTTCTTC. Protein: CASSQDMTGVHNEQFF.

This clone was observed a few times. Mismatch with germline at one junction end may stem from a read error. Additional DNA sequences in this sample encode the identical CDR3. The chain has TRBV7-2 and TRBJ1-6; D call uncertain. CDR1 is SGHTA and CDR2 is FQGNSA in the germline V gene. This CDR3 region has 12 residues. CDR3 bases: TGTGCAAGCAGTTGGGCCGGGTCACACCTCCACTTT. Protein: CASSWAGSHLHF. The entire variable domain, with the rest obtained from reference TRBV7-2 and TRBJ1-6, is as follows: GAGVSQSPSNKVTEKGKDVELRCDPISGHTALYWYRQSLGQGLEFLIYFQGNSAPDKSGLPSDRFSAERTGGSVSTLTIQRTQQEDSAVYLCASSWAGSHLHFGNGTRLTVT.

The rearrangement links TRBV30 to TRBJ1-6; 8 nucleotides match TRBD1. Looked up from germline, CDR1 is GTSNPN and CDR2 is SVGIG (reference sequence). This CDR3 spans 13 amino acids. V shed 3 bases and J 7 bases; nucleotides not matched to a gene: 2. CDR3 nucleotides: TGTGCCTGGAGGGGACAGGAGAATTCACCCCTCCACTTT. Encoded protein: CAWRGQENSPLHF. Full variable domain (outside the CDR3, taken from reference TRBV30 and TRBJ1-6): SQTIHQWPATLVQPVGSPLSLECTVEGTSNPNLYWYRQAAGRGLQLLFYSVGIGQISSEVPQNLSASRPQDRQFILSSKKLLLSDSGFYLCAWRGQENSPLHFGNGTRLTVT.

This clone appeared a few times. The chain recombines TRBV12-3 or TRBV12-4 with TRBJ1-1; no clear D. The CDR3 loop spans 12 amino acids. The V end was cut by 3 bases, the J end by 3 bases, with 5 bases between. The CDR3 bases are TGTGCCAGCAGTTTGGTGGACACTGAAGCTTTCTTT. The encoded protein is CASSLVDTEAFF.

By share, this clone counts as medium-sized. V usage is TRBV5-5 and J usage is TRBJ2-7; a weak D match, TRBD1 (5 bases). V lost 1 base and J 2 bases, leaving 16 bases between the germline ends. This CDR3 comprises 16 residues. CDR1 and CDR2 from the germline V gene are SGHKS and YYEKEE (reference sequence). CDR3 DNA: TGTGCCAGCAGCTTGCTTCTTGGCAGGGCCGCCTACGAGCAGTACTTC. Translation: CASSLLLGRAAYEQYF.

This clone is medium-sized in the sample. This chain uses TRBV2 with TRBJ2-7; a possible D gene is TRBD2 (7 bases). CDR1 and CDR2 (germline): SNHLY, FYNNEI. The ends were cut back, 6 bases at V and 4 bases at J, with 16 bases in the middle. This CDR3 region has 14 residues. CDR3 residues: CASSQNGGLYEQYF. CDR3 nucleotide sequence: TGTGCCAGCAGCCAAAACGGGGGGCTTTACGAGCAGTACTTC.